This T cell receptor (beta chain) was sequenced for a study of shared clonotypes between healthy human individuals. As concerns this clone: Its antigen is currently unknown.

General study findings and limits: Memory subsets had estimated richness that was generally smaller than that of naive subsets.

The CDR3 runs to 13 residues. The V and J ends lost 10 bases and 6 bases, in that order; junction bases with no gene match: 8. Germline CDR1 reads MNHEY; CDR2 reads SVGAGI. Some clones are missing from TCRdb's copy, which holds only in-frame ones; the method was immunoSEQ multiplex PCR. In the table there are some 200,000 clones, about 69% of which are singletons. The sample was memory CD4+ T cells sorted from blood. As to subset: CD45RA-negative fraction. This chain uses TRBV6-5 with TRBJ2-1; TRBD2 agrees at 8 bases. This receptor was identified in a man aged 25-45 years in good health. Here the CDR3 reads CANERLAGNEQFF. In nucleotides, the CDR3 is TGTGCCAACGAAAGGCTAGCGGGCAATGAGCAGTTCTTC.